The 32 T cell receptor beta chains below were found in one sample sequenced in a study of blood T cell repertoires in COVID-19. The method was immunoSEQ multiplex PCR; TCRdb's version includes in-frame clones alone and lacks a portion of them. The sample lists about 290,000 clones; 85% were seen once. Material for sequencing was peripheral blood. The receptor source for this set is a woman in her 50s with active or convalescent COVID-19.

The genes are TRBV4-1 and TRBJ2-5; D might be TRBD2 (7 bases). The CDR3 runs 17 residues. Germline CDR1 and CDR2: MGHRA and YSYEKL. Trimming left V 1 base short and J 6 bases short, with 21 bases between. CDR3: CASSQAGGRVLLKTQYF. For the CDR3, the DNA is TGCGCCAGCAGCCAAGCCGGGGGGCGGGTGCTCTTGAAGACCCAGTACTTC.

There are a few counts of this clone. The gene calls are TRBV6-5 and TRBJ2-3; 11 positions match TRBD1. CDR1 MNHEY and CDR2 SVGAGI come from the germline V gene. This CDR3 comprises 15 residues. The ends lost 5 bases at V and 6 bases at J; junction bases unmatched: 7. The DNA of the CDR3 is TGTGCCAGCAGTACGGACAGGGGGCTGGTGGATACGCAGTATTTT. It yields the protein CASSTDRGLVDTQYF.

This chain connects TRBV28 to TRBJ2-7, with 11 bases matching TRBD2. This CDR3 has 13 residues. V was pared by 3 bases and J by 9 bases, with 4 bases of the junction left unmatched. The germline V gene has CDR1 MDHEN and CDR2 SYDVKM. The CDR3 DNA is TGTGCCAGCAGTTTTTTGACTAGCGGGGTGCAGTACTTC. As protein: CASSFLTSGVQYF. Using reference TRBV28 and TRBJ2-7 for the parts outside the CDR3, the full variable domain is DVKVTQSSRYLVKRTGEKVFLECVQDMDHENMFWYRQDPGLGLRLIYFSYDVKMKEKGDIPEGYSVSREKKERFSLILESASTNQTSMYLCASSFLTSGVQYFGPGTRLTVT.

The J gene is TRBJ2-2, the V gene TRBV10-2, with 10 bases that match TRBD2. The junction had 7 bases not matched to a gene; V was cut back by 6 bases and J by 6 bases. The CDR3 covers 15 residues. Germline-derived CDR1 and CDR2 are WSHSY and SAAADI. The CDR3 loop reads CASRGTSDAPGELFF. The CDR3 region has the DNA TGCGCCAGCAGGGGGACTAGCGATGCCCCCGGGGAGCTGTTTTTT.

This chain joins TRBV27 and TRBJ1-6; D is uncertain. The germline CDR1 and CDR2 sequences are MNHEY and SMNVEV (reference sequence). The CDR3 has 13 amino acids. The V end was cut by 2 bases, the J end by 9 bases, with 8 bases between. The CDR3 here is CASSLARSSPLHF. In nucleotides, the CDR3 is TGTGCCAGCAGTTTAGCTCGTAGTTCACCCCTCCACTTT.

This chain uses TRBV9 with TRBJ2-7; 12 bases are a match to TRBD2. The CDR3 length is 14 residues. Germline values: CDR1 SGDLS, CDR2 YYNGEE. J was trimmed by 3 bases and V by 3 bases; bases with no gene match: 1. DNA for the CDR3: TGTGCCAGCAGCGCTAGCGGGAGGGTCTACGAGCAGTACTTC. It codes for CASSASGRVYEQYF.

This chain links TRBV18 with TRBJ1-4; D not resolved. The V end lost 8 bases, the J end lost 4 bases, and 14 bases lay between the germline ends. CDR1 is KGHSH and CDR2 is LQKENI in the germline V gene. This CDR3 is built from 14 residues. The CDR3 bases are TGTGCCAGCGCGGCCGGTGTAGATAATGAAAAACTGTTTTTT. It specifies CASAAGVDNEKLFF.

The CDR3 DNA reads as TGTGCCAGCAGCGTAGATCCTAGTACCCATGAGCAGTTCTTC. This translates into CASSVDPSTHEQFF. This chain joins TRBV9 and TRBJ2-1; no clear D gene. Trimming removed 0 bases from V and 8 bases from J, with 12 bases in between. CDR3 length: 14 residues. Germline CDR1 reads SGDLS; CDR2 reads YYNGEE.

V gene TRBV5-1 combines with J gene TRBJ1-4; 8 bases are a match to TRBD1. The CDR3 length is 16 residues. V dropped 1 base and J dropped 7; count of bases not matched to a gene: 9. Per the germline V gene, CDR1 is SGHRS and CDR2 is YFSETQ. This CDR3 is CASSLSVPGGFEKLFF. In DNA, the CDR3 is TGCGCCAGCAGCTTGTCTGTGCCAGGGGGCTTTGAAAAACTGTTTTTT.

This clone has only a few counts. The same CDR3 also results from other DNA sequences found in this sample. J is TRBJ2-3 and V is TRBV27, with 8 bases that match TRBD1. Germline trimming cut 6 bases from V and 3 bases from J; bases unmatched to any gene: 5. CDR3 length equals 14 residues. Germline loops: CDR1 MNHEY, CDR2 SMNVEV (reference sequence). The CDR3, as DNA: TGTGCCAGCAGCACCAGGGGGCGGACAGATACGCAGTATTTT. Translated, it gives CASSTRGRTDTQYF.

This clone was counted a few times. The same CDR3 can be traced to other DNA sequences in this sample. The gene calls are TRBV5-1 and TRBJ1-3; the D gene is possibly TRBD1 (5 bases). Germline V lookup: CDR1 SGHRS, CDR2 YFSETQ. CDR3 length equals 14 residues. V was trimmed by 0 bases and J by 1 base, leaving 5 bases between them. The CDR3 coding sequence is TGCGCCAGCAGCTTGGAGGGGTCTGGAAACACCATATATTTT. Translated: CASSLEGSGNTIYF.

The chain employs TRBV29-1 and TRBJ1-1; 7 bases map to TRBD1. The length of the CDR3 is 15 residues. Looked up from germline, CDR1 is SQVTM and CDR2 is ANQGSEA. The J segment lost 1 base and the V segment lost 7 bases, leaving 12 bases of the junction unmatched. For the CDR3, the DNA is TGCAGCGCCCCAGGGGGTGCAGCGCCGAACACTGAAGCTTTCTTT. Amino acid sequence: CSAPGGAAPNTEAFF. The entire variable domain, with the rest obtained from reference TRBV29-1 and TRBJ1-1, is as follows: SAVISQKPSRDICQRGTSLTIQCQVDSQVTMMFWYRQQPGQSLTLIATANQGSEATYESGFVIDKFPISRPNLTFSTLTVSNMSPEDSSIYLCSAPGGAAPNTEAFFGQGTRLTVV.

This clone was seen once. The chain is built from TRBV18 and TRBJ2-1, with D unclear. Germline lookup yields CDR1 KGHSH and CDR2 LQKENI. Trimming took 5 bases from V and 0 from J, leaving 11 bases between them. The CDR3 has 15 residues. The chain's CDR3 is CASSTIASSYNEQFF. The CDR3 DNA reads TGTGCCAGCTCAACGATAGCTAGCTCCTACAATGAGCAGTTCTTC.

This clone was recorded once. One end of the junction does not line up with germline, which may come from a read error. The V call is TRBV7-7, the J call TRBJ2-5, with D maybe TRBD2 (5 bases). Germline V CDR1 and CDR2: SSHAT, FNYEAQ (reference sequence). CDR3 length: 15 residues. Here the CDR3 reads CASSSQTSSSGTQYF. As DNA, the CDR3 is TGTGCTAGCAGCTCCCAAACCTCTAGCTCGGGGACCCAGTACTTC.

The chain combines TRBV2 with TRBJ1-5; 7 bases fit TRBD1. The germline CDR1 and CDR2 sequences are SNHLY and FYNNEI. The J segment lost 5 bases and the V segment lost 4 bases, leaving 14 bases of the junction unmatched. CDR3 length equals 17 residues. The CDR3 loop is CASSVRQGEVNDQPQHF. The CDR3 bases are TGTGCCAGCAGTGTTAGGCAGGGGGAAGTCAACGATCAGCCCCAGCATTTT.

Only a few counts were recorded for this clone. One end of the junction does not line up with germline, which may come from a read error. CDR3 sequence (DNA): TGTGCTAGCAGCCCCCCCTGGGAAGGGGGAGCCTACGAGCAGTACTTC. Translation gives CASSPPWEGGAYEQYF. The chain combines TRBV7-7 with TRBJ2-7, with D maybe TRBD1 (6 bases). Germline V CDR1 and CDR2: SSHAT, FNYEAQ (reference sequence). The CDR3 totals 16 residues. Variable domain in full (rest from reference TRBV7-7 and TRBJ2-7): GAGVSQSPRYKVTKRGQDVTLRCDPISSHATLYWYQQALGQGPEFLTYFNYEAQPDKSGLPSDRFSAERPEGSISTLTIQRTEQRDSAMYRCASSPPWEGGAYEQYFGPGTRLTVT.

The CDR3 DNA sequence: TGCGCCAGCAGCTTCCGGCCGCGAGCGGGAGTTGGGGATACGCAGTATTTT. Amino acids: CASSFRPRAGVGDTQYF. This chain uses TRBV5-1 with TRBJ2-3, with 8 bases aligning to TRBD2. The CDR3 has 17 amino acids. The J segment lost 6 bases and the V segment lost 2 bases, leaving 14 bases of the junction unmatched. Germline-derived CDR1 and CDR2 are SGHRS and YFSETQ. Full variable domain (remainder filled in from reference TRBV5-1 and TRBJ2-3): KAGVTQTPRYLIKTRGQQVTLSCSPISGHRSVSWYQQTPGQGLQFLFEYFSETQRNKGNFPGRFSGRQFSNSRSEMNVSTLELGDSALYLCASSFRPRAGVGDTQYFGPGTRLTVL.

The rearrangement links TRBV9 to TRBJ2-2, with 8 positions matching TRBD1. V shed 3 bases, J shed 3 bases, and the junction held 4 bases outside the gene matches. CDR3 length equals 15 residues. Germline lookup yields CDR1 SGDLS and CDR2 YYNGEE. Here the CDR3 DNA reads TGTGCCAGCAGCGCTTGGACAGGGCACACCGGGGAGCTGTTTTTT. Translated: CASSAWTGHTGELFF. Using reference TRBV9 and TRBJ2-2 for the parts outside the CDR3, the full variable domain is DSGVTQTPKHLITATGQRVTLRCSPRSGDLSVYWYQQSLDQGLQFLIQYYNGEERAKGNILERFSAQQFPDLHSELNLSSLELGDSALYFCASSAWTGHTGELFFGEGSRLTVL.

J is TRBJ2-3 and V is TRBV28; 8 bases are shared with TRBD2. Germline-derived CDR1 and CDR2 are MDHEN and SYDVKM. This CDR3 region has 13 residues. Trimming took 5 bases from V and 4 from J; bases not matched to a gene: 2. The CDR3 nucleotides are TGTGCCAGCAGTCGGACTAGCCCAGATACGCAGTATTTT. This translates into CASSRTSPDTQYF.

V usage is TRBV19 and J usage is TRBJ2-1; the match to TRBD1 covers 9 bases. The germline V gene encodes CDR1 LNHDA and CDR2 SQIVND (reference sequence). This CDR3 has 17 amino acids. V shed 4 bases, J shed 4 bases, and the junction held 11 bases outside the gene matches. The CDR3 loop reads CASSNGQGQGWYNEQFF. The CDR3 DNA sequence: TGTGCCAGTAGTAATGGACAGGGACAGGGTTGGTACAATGAGCAGTTCTTC.

The chain couples TRBV28 to TRBJ1-1, with 7 bases aligning to TRBD1. The CDR3 totals 16 residues. V gave up 4 bases and J gave up 0 bases; unmatched junction bases: 8. Germline V gene lookup returns CDR1 MDHEN and CDR2 SYDVKM. The CDR3 sequence: CASSSPGQHMNTEAFF. Written as DNA, the CDR3 is TGTGCCAGCAGTTCCCCGGGACAGCACATGAACACTGAAGCTTTCTTT. The whole variable domain, filled in from reference TRBV28 and TRBJ1-1, reads DVKVTQSSRYLVKRTGEKVFLECVQDMDHENMFWYRQDPGLGLRLIYFSYDVKMKEKGDIPEGYSVSREKKERFSLILESASTNQTSMYLCASSSPGQHMNTEAFFGQGTRLTVV.

The chain employs TRBV11-2 and TRBJ2-1, with TRBD2 matching over 14 bases. V shed 3 bases, J shed 0 bases, and the junction held 7 bases outside the gene matches. The CDR3 has 19 amino acids. CDR1 and CDR2 (germline): SGHAT, FQNNGV. The DNA of the CDR3 is TGTGCCAGCAGCTTTCGACTAGCGGGAGGGCCGAGCTCCTACAATGAGCAGTTCTTC. Translating it yields CASSFRLAGGPSSYNEQFF.

Only one count was recorded for this clone. The CDR3 region has the DNA TGCGCCAGCAGCTTGGCGGGAGAGCCGAAAGCTTTCTTT. Its protein product is CASSLAGEPKAFF. The V gene is TRBV5-1, the J gene TRBJ1-1; no clear D. The V end lost 0 bases, the J end lost 9 bases, and 12 bases lay between the germline ends. Per germline, CDR1 SGHRS and CDR2 YFSETQ. The CDR3 spans 13 residues. The variable domain in full, completed from reference TRBV5-1 and TRBJ1-1, reads KAGVTQTPRYLIKTRGQQVTLSCSPISGHRSVSWYQQTPGQGLQFLFEYFSETQRNKGNFPGRFSGRQFSNSRSEMNVSTLELGDSALYLCASSLAGEPKAFFGQGTRLTVV.

The chain uses TRBV5-6 and TRBJ1-2; D not certain. V lost 0 bases to trimming and J lost 8 bases, with 14 bases between them. Germline CDR1 and CDR2: SGHDT and YYEEEE. The CDR3 consists of 14 residues. The CDR3 sequence is CASSLVRGAGGYTF. Written as DNA, the CDR3 is TGTGCCAGCAGCTTGGTACGGGGTGCTGGAGGCTACACCTTC.

Remarks on this clone: Other DNA sequences within the sample encode an identical CDR3. The chain carries TRBV5-1 and TRBJ2-1; 12 bases match TRBD2. V lost 0 bases to trimming and J lost 4 bases; unmatched junction nucleotides: 2. Germline CDR1 and CDR2: SGHRS and YFSETQ. This CDR3 contains 16 residues. DNA of the CDR3: TGCGCCAGCAGCTTGGTAGGGACTAGCGGGTACAATGAGCAGTTCTTC. Amino acids: CASSLVGTSGYNEQFF.

The gene calls are TRBV10-3 and TRBJ1-6; 8 positions match TRBD1. Trimming cost V 4 bases and J 7 bases; bases outside gene matches: 9. From germline, CDR1 is ENHRY and CDR2 SYGVKD. The CDR3 runs 16 residues. The CDR3 is CAISGGKTGENSPLHF. The CDR3 nucleotides read TGTGCCATCAGTGGGGGTAAGACAGGGGAGAATTCACCCCTCCACTTT.

J is TRBJ1-1 and V is TRBV12-3 or TRBV12-4, with 7 bases lining up with TRBD1. The CDR3 covers 13 residues. J lost 1 base, V lost 7 bases, and 3 bases had no gene match. CDR3 amino acids: CASIRQGNTEAFF. As DNA, the CDR3 is TGTGCCAGCATTCGACAGGGGAACACTGAAGCTTTCTTT.

This clone has only one observation. The chain links TRBV2 to TRBJ2-2, with 7 bases fitting TRBD2. Germline CDR1 reads SNHLY; CDR2 reads FYNNEI. The V gene end was trimmed by 6 bases and the J gene end by 1 base; junction bases not matched to a gene: 5. The CDR3 sequence is 15 residues long. The CDR3, as DNA: TGTGCCAGCAGCAGGGAGCGGGGGAACACCGGGGAGCTGTTTTTT. Encoded protein: CASSRERGNTGELFF.

The J gene is TRBJ2-3, the V gene TRBV4-2, with 9 nucleotides matching TRBD1. Germline V gene data show CDR1 as LGHNA and CDR2 as YNFKEQ. J was trimmed by 6 bases and V by 2 bases; bases with no gene match: 3. CDR3 size: 14 residues. CDR3 sequence reads: CASSQPDRGDTQYF. Here the CDR3 DNA reads TGTGCCAGCAGCCAACCTGACAGGGGGGATACGCAGTATTTT.

V usage is TRBV19 and J usage is TRBJ1-5, with TRBD1 matching over 8 bases. The germline V gene has CDR1 LNHDA and CDR2 SQIVND (reference sequence). The CDR3 totals 14 residues. V lost 11 bases to trimming and J lost 6 bases; unmatched junction nucleotides: 12. As DNA, the CDR3 is TGTGCCTCCCGGCAGGGGGCGCGGATTCAGCCCCAGCATTTT. It specifies CASRQGARIQPQHF.

The chain joins TRBV19 to TRBJ2-3; tentative D call: TRBD2 (6 bases). V lost 3 bases, J lost 6 bases, and 22 bases lay in between. CDR3 length: 17 amino acids. Looked up from germline, CDR1 is LNHDA and CDR2 is SQIVND (reference sequence). The CDR3 DNA is TGTGCCAGTAGTATTTTGGGGACTCCGGAGCGGACCGATACGCAGTATTTT. Protein: CASSILGTPERTDTQYF. The variable domain in full, with the rest retrieved from reference TRBV19 and TRBJ2-3, is DGGITQSPKYLFRKEGQNVTLSCEQNLNHDAMYWYRQDPGQGLRLIYYSQIVNDFQKGDIAEGYSVSREKKESFPLTVTSAQKNPTAFYLCASSILGTPERTDTQYFGPGTRLTVL.

The J gene is TRBJ2-1, the V gene TRBV19; unclear D gene. Germline V lookup: CDR1 LNHDA, CDR2 SQIVND (reference sequence). This CDR3 has 15 amino acids. V was cut by 5 bases and J by 1 base, with 12 bases left in between. CDR3 DNA: TGTGCCAGTAGTCCCACCCCGCGGTCCTACAATGAGCAGTTCTTC. Its translation: CASSPTPRSYNEQFF.